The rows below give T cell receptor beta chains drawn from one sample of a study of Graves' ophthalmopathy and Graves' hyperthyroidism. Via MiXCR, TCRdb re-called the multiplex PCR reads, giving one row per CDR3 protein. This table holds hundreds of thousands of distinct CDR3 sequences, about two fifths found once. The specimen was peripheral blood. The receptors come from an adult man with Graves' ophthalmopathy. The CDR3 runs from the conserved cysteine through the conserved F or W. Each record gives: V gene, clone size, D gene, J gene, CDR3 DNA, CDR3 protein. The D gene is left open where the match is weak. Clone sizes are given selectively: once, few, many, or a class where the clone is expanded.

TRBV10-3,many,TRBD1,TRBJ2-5,TGTGCCATCAGTGAGTCGATGAAAGGGGGCACCGAGGCCCAGTACTTC,CAISESMKGGTEAQYF
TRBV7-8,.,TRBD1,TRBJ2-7,TGTGCCAGCTGCCTATTTCATCCCGGGACAGCGAACTACGAGCAGTACTTC,CASCLFHPGTANYEQYF
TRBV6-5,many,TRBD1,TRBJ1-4,TGTGCCAGCAGTTACGGAAGGGACAGTTTGGAACTGTTTTTT,CASSYGRDSLELFF
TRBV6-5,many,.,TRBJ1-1,TGTGCCAGCAGGGCAGCCGCGAACACTGAAGCTTTCTTT,CASRAAANTEAFF
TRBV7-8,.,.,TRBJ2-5,TGTGCCAGCAGCTCCCTTTTGTCTGGAGAGACCCAGTACTTC,CASSSLLSGETQYF
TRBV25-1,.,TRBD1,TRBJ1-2,TGTGCCAGCAGCCGCGGACAGGGTCTCTATGGCTACACCTTC,CASSRGQGLYGYTF
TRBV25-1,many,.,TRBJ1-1,TGTGCCAGCAGACCCACCTTAGGGGGGAGCGCTGAAGCTTTCTTT,CASRPTLGGSAEAFF
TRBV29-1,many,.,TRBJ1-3,TGCAGCGTTACGGACAGTTCAGGAAACACCATATATTTT,CSVTDSSGNTIYF
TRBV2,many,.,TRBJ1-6,TGTGCCAGCAGTGAATCCAGGTGGAAAGGAAAATATAATTCACCCCTCCACTTT,CASSESRWKGKYNSPLHF
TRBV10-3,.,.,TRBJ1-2,TGTGCCAGCAGGAAGGACAGAGCTAACTATGGCTACACCTTC,CASRKDRANYGYTF
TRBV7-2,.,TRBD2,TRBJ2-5,TGTGCCAGCAGCTTAGCGACTAGCGGCCAAGAGACCCAGTACTTC,CASSLATSGQETQYF
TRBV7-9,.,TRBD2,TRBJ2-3,TGTGCCAGCAGCCGGACGGGAGGGCCCACAGATACGCAGTATTTT,CASSRTGGPTDTQYF
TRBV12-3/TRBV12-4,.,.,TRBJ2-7,TGTGCTAGTGGTTTAGAGACTGCATACGAGCAGTACTTC,CASGLETAYEQYF
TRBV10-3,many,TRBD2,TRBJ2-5,TGTGCCATCGGGAGCGGGAGGGGCGAAGAGACCCAGTACTTC,CAIGSGRGEETQYF
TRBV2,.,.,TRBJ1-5,TGTGCCAGCAGAGATTCCGGGGGCCATCAGCCCCAGCATTTT,CASRDSGGHQPQHF
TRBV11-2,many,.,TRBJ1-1,TGTGCCAGCAGCTCCGGGACCGGGACTGAAGCTTTCTTT,CASSSGTGTEAFF
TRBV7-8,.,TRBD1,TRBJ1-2,TGTGCCAGCGGTGGGACAGGGGTCCGCGGCTACACCTTC,CASGGTGVRGYTF
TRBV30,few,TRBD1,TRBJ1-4,TGTGCCTGGAGTGAGGGGGCAGTCACGTTTTTT,CAWSEGAVTFF
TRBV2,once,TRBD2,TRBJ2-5,TGTGCCAGCAGCCCGAGAATCCGGGCGGGAGAGACCCAGCACTTC,CASSPRIRAGETQHF
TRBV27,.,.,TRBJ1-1,TGTGCCAGCAGTTTATCGATAGGCCGTGAAGCTTTCTTT,CASSLSIGREAFF
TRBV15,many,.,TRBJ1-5,TGTGCCACCAGCAGAGATCAGGCGGGAAACAATCAGCCCCAGCATTTT,CATSRDQAGNNQPQHF
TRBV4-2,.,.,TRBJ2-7,TGTGCCTGGAGTCCCCTTTTAGGGTACGAGCAGTACTTC,CAWSPLLGYEQYF
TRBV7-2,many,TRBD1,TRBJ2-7,TGTGCCAGCACCCAGGGACAGGGGACCTACGAGCAGTACTTC,CASTQGQGTYEQYF
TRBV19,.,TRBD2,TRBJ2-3,TGTGCCAGTAGTATAACAGCGGGGTACACAGATACGCAGTATTTT,CASSITAGYTDTQYF
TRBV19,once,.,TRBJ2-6,TGTGCCAGTAGTACCACAGGGACGGCGGGTGGGGCCAACGTCCTGACTTTC,CASSTTGTAGGANVLTF
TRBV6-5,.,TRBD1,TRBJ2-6,TGTACCAGCAGTTACCCGGGACAGGGAGAATATGGGGCCAACGTCCTGACTTTC,CTSSYPGQGEYGANVLTF
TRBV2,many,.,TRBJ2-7,TGTGCCAGCAGGGGGACGGCGCAGTACTTC,CASRGTAQYF
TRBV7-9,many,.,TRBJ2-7,TGTGCCAGCAGCTTAGGTGGGGGACTGACTATCTACGAGCAGTACTTC,CASSLGGGLTIYEQYF
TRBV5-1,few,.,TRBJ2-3,TGCGCCAGCAGGGGGGAGGCAGATACGCAGTATTTT,CASRGEADTQYF
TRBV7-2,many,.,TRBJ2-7,TGTGCCAGCACTTTCCTGGGGGGACAGCTGTACGAGCAGTACTTC,CASTFLGGQLYEQYF
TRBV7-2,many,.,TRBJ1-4,TGTGCCAGCAGCTTAGTGGGGGCGAATGAAAAACTGTTTTTT,CASSLVGANEKLFF
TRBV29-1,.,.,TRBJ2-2,TGCAGCGTTGAATGGGGAGGAGGGGAGCTGTTTTTT,CSVEWGGGELFF
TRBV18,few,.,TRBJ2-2,TGTGCCAGCTCACCACCGACCACCGGGGAGCTGTTTTTT,CASSPPTTGELFF
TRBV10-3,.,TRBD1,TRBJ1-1,TGTGCCATCAGTAGACAGGGTCACACTGAAGCTTTCTTT,CAISRQGHTEAFF
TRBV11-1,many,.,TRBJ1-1,TGTGCCAGCAGCTCCCGGCGGGGGGGGACTGAAGCTTTCTTT,CASSSRRGGTEAFF
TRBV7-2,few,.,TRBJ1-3,TGCGCCAGCAGCCCAAAATCAGTGCCGACTTCTGGAAACACCATATATTTT,CASSPKSVPTSGNTIYF
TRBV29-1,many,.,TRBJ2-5,TGCAGCGTTGATTTTTTGGAGACCCAGTACTTC,CSVDFLETQYF
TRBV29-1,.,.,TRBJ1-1,TGCAGGTTGTCCAGCAGCGCCCATGAAGCTTTCTTT,CRLSSSAHEAFF
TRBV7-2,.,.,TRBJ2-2,TGTGCCAGCAGCCCAACCGGATCTAGCGGGGAGCTGTTTTTT,CASSPTGSSGELFF
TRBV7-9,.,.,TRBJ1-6,TGTGCCAGCAGCTTAGGGCAGGATAATTCAGCCCTCCACTTT,CASSLGQDNSALHF
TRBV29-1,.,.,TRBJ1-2,TGCAGCGTTGAAGTAGCGGGAGGGTTTGGCTACACCTTC,CSVEVAGGFGYTF
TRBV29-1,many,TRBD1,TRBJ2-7,TGCAGCGTTGGATTGATTGGGAGGGGACAGGGGAGCGAGCAGTACTTC,CSVGLIGRGQGSEQYF
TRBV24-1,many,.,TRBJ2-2,TGTGCCACCAGTGATTTGTTCACCGGGGAGCTGTTTTTT,CATSDLFTGELFF
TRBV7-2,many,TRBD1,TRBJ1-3,TGTGCCAGCAGTTCTTGGACAGGGGGCCGTATACCCTCTGGAAACACCATATATTTT,CASSSWTGGRIPSGNTIYF
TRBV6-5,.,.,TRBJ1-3,TGTGCCAGCAGTTATCTGTCCCGGATGGAAAACACCATATATTTT,CASSYLSRMENTIYF
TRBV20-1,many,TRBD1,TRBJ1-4,TGCAGTGCCAGCGGGGACAGGCTTCCCACTAATGAAAAACTGTTTTTT,CSASGDRLPTNEKLFF
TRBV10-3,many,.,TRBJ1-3,TGTGCCATCACGGGGGCCATTGGAAACACCATATATTTT,CAITGAIGNTIYF
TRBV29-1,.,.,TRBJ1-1,TGCAGCGTTGAACAGTACCAGAACACTGAAGCTTTCTTT,CSVEQYQNTEAFF
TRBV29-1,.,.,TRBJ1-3,TGCAGCGCTGCGGGCAGCTCTGGAAACACCATATATTTT,CSAAGSSGNTIYF
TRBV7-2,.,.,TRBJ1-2,TGTGCCAGCAGCTTCGGCTCTTTTGCGGGCTACACCTTC,CASSFGSFAGYTF